Each of the 9 T cell receptor beta chains below was sequenced from the same sample in a study of blood T cell repertoires in COVID-19. Using immunoSEQ multiplex PCR, the repertoire was profiled, and TCRdb retains in-frame clones only, with some absent. Here the sample spans more than 300,000 clones, 85% to 90% being singletons. Sequencing was carried out using PBMCs or T cells enriched from blood (not recorded which). The receptors were sampled from a man under 40 who had recovered from COVID-19.

The V gene is TRBV7-8, the J gene TRBJ1-6, with D possibly TRBD1 on 6 matching bases. Trimming removed 0 bases at V and 9 bases at J, with 18 bases between. The CDR3 spans 17 residues. Germline lookup yields CDR1 SGHVS and CDR2 FQNEAQ. This chain's CDR3 is CASSLAPQGRIFSPLHF. DNA of the CDR3: TGTGCCAGCAGCTTAGCCCCCCAGGGGAGAATTTTTTCACCCCTCCACTTT.

The V call is TRBV6-2 or TRBV6-3, the J call TRBJ2-3; no clear D gene. CDR3 size: 15 residues. In germline, CDR1 is MNHEY, CDR2 SVGEGT. V lost 5 bases, J lost 3 bases, and 15 bases lay in between. The CDR3 DNA follows: TGTGCCAGCAGTACTCAAACCCCCTGGACAGATACGCAGTATTTT. Translation gives CASSTQTPWTDTQYF.

The CDR3 bases are TGTGCCAGCAGCGAGGGCTACAATGAGCAGTTCTTC. This codes for CASSEGYNEQFF. The chain links TRBV12-3 or TRBV12-4 to TRBJ2-1, with a weak D call TRBD2 (5 bases). Between the trimmed V and J ends, which lost 6 bases and 3 bases, there was a span of 6 bases. The CDR3 totals 12 residues.

The rearrangement links TRBV5-4 to TRBJ1-5; 7 positions agree with TRBD1. V trimming: 0 bases; J trimming: 6 bases; junction bases outside the gene matches: 3. Germline CDR1 SGHNT, CDR2 YYREEE (reference sequence). This CDR3 contains 14 residues. CDR3 sequence: CASSLGQGGQPQHF. CDR3 DNA: TGTGCCAGCAGCTTGGGACAGGGAGGTCAGCCCCAGCATTTT. Combining the CDR3 with reference TRBV5-4 and TRBJ1-5 gives the whole variable domain ETGVTQSPTHLIKTRGQQVTLRCSSQSGHNTVSWYQQALGQGPQFIFQYYREEENGRGNFPPRFSGLQFPNYSSELNVNALELDDSALYLCASSLGQGGQPQHFGDGTRLSIL.

The chain recombines TRBV5-4 with TRBJ2-7, with D maybe TRBD1 (6 bases). CDR3 length: 13 residues. Germline V lookup: CDR1 SGHNT, CDR2 YYREEE (reference sequence). Trimming removed 3 bases at V and 7 bases at J, with 14 bases between. The CDR3, as DNA: TGTGCCAGCAGCTCTAGGGGGTCGGTGGAGCAGTACTTC. Its translation: CASSSRGSVEQYF.

The chain is built from TRBV29-1 and TRBJ2-6; 9 bases are shared with TRBD1. This CDR3 is 18 amino acids long. From germline, CDR1 is SQVTM and CDR2 ANQGSEA. J was trimmed by 0 bases and V by 2 bases; bases with no gene match: 8. This chain's CDR3 is CSVEPSDRGISGANVLTF. CDR3 DNA sequence: TGCAGCGTTGAACCCTCGGACAGGGGAATCTCTGGGGCCAACGTCCTGACTTTC.

The chain combines TRBV19 with TRBJ1-4, with 9 nucleotides matching TRBD1. The V segment lost 6 bases and the J segment 7 bases; nucleotides outside the gene matches: 3. The CDR3 extends over 13 amino acids. The germline V gene encodes CDR1 LNHDA and CDR2 SQIVND (reference sequence). CDR3 residues: CASRYRGREKLFF. Here the CDR3 DNA reads TGTGCCAGTAGATACAGGGGGCGTGAAAAACTGTTTTTT.

The chain is built from TRBV11-3 and TRBJ1-2; perhaps TRBD1 as D (6 bases). The CDR3 covers 13 residues. Germline V gene lookup returns CDR1 SGHNT and CDR2 YENEEA. Trimming removed 2 bases at V and 2 bases at J, with 6 bases between. The chain's CDR3 is CASSLQGNYGYTF. CDR3 nucleotide sequence: TGTGCCAGCAGCTTACAGGGGAACTATGGCTACACCTTC.

The chain couples TRBV27 to TRBJ2-7, with 8 nucleotides matching TRBD2. Trimming at V came to 6 bases and at J to 3 bases, leaving 4 bases not matched to a gene. The CDR3 sequence is 13 residues long. Germline CDR1 and CDR2: MNHEY and SMNVEV (reference sequence). The CDR3 protein is CASSSGLDYEQYF. The CDR3 DNA reads as TGTGCCAGCAGCTCGGGACTAGACTACGAGCAGTACTTC.